The rows below give T cell receptor beta chains drawn from one sample of a study of cytomegalovirus exposure and HLA in healthy donors. Sequencing was performed with immunoSEQ multiplex PCR; in TCRdb, only in-frame clones are kept and a portion is missing. The data show 140,000 to 150,000 clones, 88% seen once. Sequencing was done on a sample of PBMCs. Receptor source: a woman in her thirties or forties in good health and CMV-seronegative. Both conserved end residues are part of each CDR3. The D gene is left open where the match is weak. Only part of the rows carry a size: once, few, many, or a class if the clone is expanded.

V gene	D gene	CDR3 length	clone size	J gene	CDR3 DNA	CDR3 protein
TRBV5-6	NA	15	NA	TRBJ2-1	TGTGCCAGCACCCCCCGGGAGACCTACGTCAATGAGCAGTTCTTC	CASTPRETYVNEQFF
TRBV6-6	TRBD2	15	few	TRBJ2-7	TGTGCCAGCAGTTTCCTCGGGGGGGGTTCCTACGAGCAGTACTTC	CASSFLGGGSYEQYF
TRBV5-6	TRBD1	12	NA	TRBJ1-1	TGTGCCAGCAGCTCGACAGGGCGTAAAGCTTTCTTT	CASSSTGRKAFF
TRBV7-6	TRBD1	18	NA	TRBJ2-1	TGTGCCAGCAGCCGACAGGGAAGTTGGAGTCCGGGTTACAATGAGCAGTTCTTC	CASSRQGSWSPGYNEQFF
TRBV5-1	NA	14	NA	TRBJ2-7	TGCGCCAGCAGCCCGCACCGCTCCCCTTACGAGCAGTACTTC	CASSPHRSPYEQYF
TRBV5-1	TRBD2	14	NA	TRBJ2-1	TGCGCCAGCAGCTTTCAAGCGGGAGCAAACGAGCAGTTCTTC	CASSFQAGANEQFF
TRBV6-1	TRBD1	15	NA	TRBJ2-7	TGTGCCAGCCAAGCGACAGGGTTGGAAACCTACGAGCAGTACTTC	CASQATGLETYEQYF
TRBV4-1	NA	17	NA	TRBJ1-6	TGCGCCAGCAGCCAAGGTGGGCAGGGTAGAAGGAATTCACCCCTCCACTTT	CASSQGGQGRRNSPLHF
TRBV7-8	NA	15	NA	TRBJ1-2	TGTGCCGGCAGCTTAGGTCGTACAGGCGTGGAAGGCTACACCTTC	CAGSLGRTGVEGYTF
TRBV7-9	NA	13	NA	TRBJ1-4	TGTTCCAGCAGTTGGAACCGACAGGAAAAACTGTTTTTT	CSSSWNRQEKLFF
TRBV10-3	NA	12	few	TRBJ1-2	TGTGCCATCACTGGGGAGCCTTATGGCTACACCTTC	CAITGEPYGYTF
TRBV2	NA	12	NA	TRBJ1-1	TGTGCCAGCAGCGAAGACAGCGGAGAGGCTTTCTTT	CASSEDSGEAFF
TRBV7-6	NA	15	NA	TRBJ2-2	TGTGCCAGCAGCTTTGGCTTCTCGAACACCGGGGAGCTGTTTTTT	CASSFGFSNTGELFF
TRBV25-1	NA	15	few	TRBJ1-2	TGTGCCAGCAGTGAATTTCAGGATGTTAACTATGGCTACACCTTC	CASSEFQDVNYGYTF
TRBV2	TRBD1	15	NA	TRBJ1-1	TGTGCCAGCAGTGATAGGGGACAGGGTGCCCCTGAAGCTTTCTTT	CASSDRGQGAPEAFF
TRBV6-1	NA	15	NA	TRBJ2-1	TGTGCCAGCAGTGTGGAGTCCTCCTCCTACAATGAGCAGTTCTTC	CASSVESSSYNEQFF
TRBV5-4	NA	15	NA	TRBJ2-3	TGTGCCAGCAGCCCCTCCGGGACTCCGACAGATACGCAGTATTTT	CASSPSGTPTDTQYF
TRBV7-8	NA	16	NA	TRBJ2-7	TGTGCCAGCAGCGACCCCCGGGACATGAGCTCCTACGAGCAGTACTTC	CASSDPRDMSSYEQYF
TRBV29-1	NA	15	NA	TRBJ2-1	TGCAGCGTTGCCTCTCGTGTTCGCTCCTACAATGAGCAGTTCTTC	CSVASRVRSYNEQFF
TRBV9	TRBD1	17	NA	TRBJ2-1	TGTGCCAGCAGCGCGGACAGGGCCTCCCTTTCCTACAATGAGCAGTTCTTC	CASSADRASLSYNEQFF
TRBV5-6	NA	15	NA	TRBJ1-1	TGTGCCAGCAGCTTACAGGTAGGGGCGAACACTGAAGCTTTCTTT	CASSLQVGANTEAFF
TRBV21-1	NA	17	NA	TRBJ2-7	TGTGCCAGCAGCAAAGTGGGGTTAGTAGCGGGTGATGTCGAGCAGTACTTC	CASSKVGLVAGDVEQYF
TRBV7-9	TRBD1	18	NA	TRBJ2-2	TGTGCCAGCAGCTCTTCCTTCGGACAGGGATCGGACACCGGGGAGCTGTTTTTT	CASSSSFGQGSDTGELFF
TRBV28	NA	15	NA	TRBJ1-6	TGTGCCAGCAGTTTAAAAGGGGGAATGAGATCACCCCTCCACTTT	CASSLKGGMRSPLHF
TRBV19	NA	12	NA	TRBJ2-5	TGTGCCAGTAGTCGCAGGGAAGAGACCCAGTACTTC	CASSRREETQYF
TRBV4-3	TRBD2	16	NA	TRBJ2-7	TGCGCCAGCAGCCAAGATCGACTAGCGGGCGTCTGGGAGCAGTACTTC	CASSQDRLAGVWEQYF
TRBV6-5	NA	14	NA	TRBJ1-2	TGTGCCAGCAGATCCACAGGGTATGGGTATGGCTACACCTTC	CASRSTGYGYGYTF
TRBV15	NA	18	NA	TRBJ2-2	TGTGCCACCAGCAGAGGGGGGGGGCGAATGGGTTTGGCCGGGGAGCTGTTTTTT	CATSRGGGRMGLAGELFF
TRBV9	NA	15	NA	TRBJ1-1	TGTGCCAGCAGCCTAAGTAGGGGGATGAACACTGAAGCTTTCTTT	CASSLSRGMNTEAFF
TRBV2	TRBD2	15	NA	TRBJ2-3	TGTGCCAGCAGTGATCTAGCGGGTCGCACAGATACGCAGTATTTT	CASSDLAGRTDTQYF
TRBV4-1	TRBD2	16	NA	TRBJ2-7	TGCGCCAGCAGCTTGGGACTAGCGGGTCCCTTCTACGAGCAGTACTTC	CASSLGLAGPFYEQYF
TRBV7-9	NA	14	few	TRBJ1-5	TGTGCCAGCAGCCCTAATGCAGGGGATCAGCCCCAGCATTTT	CASSPNAGDQPQHF
TRBV6-4	TRBD2	15	NA	TRBJ2-1	TGTGCCAGCAGTGACTCGGCTAGCGGGAGTAATGAGCAGTTCTTC	CASSDSASGSNEQFF
TRBV30	TRBD1	15	NA	TRBJ1-2	TGTGCCTGGAGCAGCATGGGTTTACAGGGGGCTGGCTACACCTTC	CAWSSMGLQGAGYTF
TRBV5-6	NA	14	NA	TRBJ2-3	TGTGCCAGCAGCCTAGGGGGATTCACAGATACGCAGTATTTT	CASSLGGFTDTQYF
TRBV6-6	NA	13	NA	TRBJ2-7	TGTGCCAGCAGTTTATCACAGGGTTACGAGCAGTACTTC	CASSLSQGYEQYF
TRBV10-3	NA	14	NA	TRBJ1-5	TGTGCCATCAGTGAGGGCAATAGCAATCAGCCCCAGCATTTT	CAISEGNSNQPQHF
TRBV6-6	TRBD2	12	NA	TRBJ2-3	TGTGCCAGCGGGGCGGGGGGAGATACGCAGTATTTT	CASGAGGDTQYF
TRBV5-4	TRBD2	16	NA	TRBJ2-1	TGTGCCAGCAGCCCATCACTAGCGGGGGATCCAAATGAGCAGTTCTTC	CASSPSLAGDPNEQFF
TRBV7-9	TRBD2	15	NA	TRBJ2-4	TGTGCCAGCACCGAAATTGGGCTAGCGGCAAACATTCAGTACTTC	CASTEIGLAANIQYF
TRBV23-1	NA	17	once	TRBJ2-3	TGCGCCAGCAGTCAATCTTCCGCCAGGGGCCTCTCAGATACGCAGTATTTT	CASSQSSARGLSDTQYF
TRBV4-2	TRBD2	17	NA	TRBJ2-3	TGTGCCAGCAGCCAGGCCTCCCAGCGGGAGGTCCCAGATACGCAGTATTTT	CASSQASQREVPDTQYF
TRBV7-9	TRBD2	12	NA	TRBJ2-7	TGTTCCAGCAGCTCGGGGGGCTACGAGCAGTACTTC	CSSSSGGYEQYF
TRBV28	NA	14	NA	TRBJ2-7	TGTGCCAGCAGTTTTGGAGGAGTTGAGTACGAGCAGTACTTC	CASSFGGVEYEQYF
TRBV5-1	NA	14	NA	TRBJ2-2	TGCGCCAGCCGTCCCGGGAGTTACACCGGGGAGCTGTTTTTT	CASRPGSYTGELFF
TRBV4-1	TRBD2	16	NA	TRBJ2-1	TGCGCCAGCAGTCGCTCTCCGACTAGCCTTCTCTTTGAGCAGTTCTTC	CASSRSPTSLLFEQFF
TRBV14	TRBD2	15	NA	TRBJ2-3	TGTGCCAGCAGCCAGGCACTAGCGGGAGGTAATACGCAGTATTTT	CASSQALAGGNTQYF
TRBV11-3	TRBD1	15	NA	TRBJ2-1	TGTGCCAGCAGCTCCGGACAGGGGATATCCAATGAGCAGTTCTTC	CASSSGQGISNEQFF
TRBV5-5	NA	15	NA	TRBJ2-7	TGTGCCAGCAGCTCAAGCACAGGGGACTTCTACGAGCAGTACTTC	CASSSSTGDFYEQYF
TRBV6-1	NA	13	NA	TRBJ2-5	TGTGCCAGCAGGGCGGGTTTCAGAGAGACCCAGTACTTC	CASRAGFRETQYF
TRBV5-4	NA	14	NA	TRBJ1-2	TGTGCCAGCAGGCCCGGCGGGGGGAACTATGGCTACACCTTC	CASRPGGGNYGYTF
TRBV13	NA	18	NA	TRBJ2-1	TGTGCCAGCAGCTTATCCCTAATCGAGGCGCGTCTCTACAATGAGCAGTTCTTC	CASSLSLIEARLYNEQFF
TRBV4-2	NA	15	NA	TRBJ2-5	TGTGCCAGCAGCCAAGAGGTAGACGGGAGTGAGACCCAGTACTTC	CASSQEVDGSETQYF
TRBV28	TRBD2	16	NA	TRBJ2-2	TGTGCCAGCACCCTGGAAGAGGCGGGAGGAATCGGGGAGCTGTTTTTT	CASTLEEAGGIGELFF
TRBV29-1	NA	16	NA	TRBJ2-3	TGCAGCGTTGTACTACTGGCAGCGGGTGGAGTAGATACGCAGTATTTT	CSVVLLAAGGVDTQYF
TRBV27	TRBD1	15	NA	TRBJ1-2	TGTGCCAGCAGCCGATCGACAGGGGGGGGCTATGGCTACACCTTC	CASSRSTGGGYGYTF
TRBV2	NA	13	NA	TRBJ1-2	TGTGCCAGCAGTGACAGGGGAGTCTATGGCTACACCTTC	CASSDRGVYGYTF
TRBV7-9	NA	16	NA	TRBJ2-6	TGTGCCAGCAGCTCCGACAGGGAGGCTGGGGCCAACGTCCTGACTTTC	CASSSDREAGANVLTF
TRBV28	TRBD2	17	NA	TRBJ2-3	TGTGCCAGCAGCTCGGGGGCGCGGGAGGCCCACACAGATACGCAGTATTTT	CASSSGAREAHTDTQYF
TRBV28	NA	13	NA	TRBJ2-7	TGTGCCAGCCGCCTGGGACTGAGCTACGAGCAGTACTTC	CASRLGLSYEQYF